This T cell receptor (beta chain) derives from a study of control samples from healthy donors and cancer patients. This clone was seen only a few times. The data were produced by immunoSEQ multiplex PCR, yet TCRdb's version contains in-frame clones alone and is incomplete. The sample consists of about 100,000 clones, about 88% of them appearing once. The CDR3 is made up of 14 amino acids. The V end was cut by 0 bases, the J end by 2 bases, with 7 bases between. The germline V gene has CDR1 SGHNT and CDR2 YYREEE (reference sequence). Sequencing was carried out using blood. V and J are TRBV5-4 and TRBJ2-3; D tentatively fits TRBD1 or TRBD2 (6 bases each). This receptor was identified in a woman aged 45-59 years in good health. CDR3 amino acids: CASSLGGATDTQYF. The CDR3 DNA reads as TGTGCCAGCAGCTTGGGGGGGGCCACAGATACGCAGTATTTT.